This T cell receptor beta chain was captured by sequencing in a study of response to subunit inactivated influenza vaccine (dated by TCRdb to 2016 to 2019). Study-level background: To follow how T cells responded to a trivalent subunit inactivated influenza vaccine, the researchers relied on deep quantitative profiling of the T cell receptor repertoire. The paper's findings and limits, for the study overall: The authors proposed that each seasonal influenza vaccination may bring in only a limited number of new T cells.

Relative to germline, V is 3 bases shorter and J is 3 bases shorter, with 14 bases between their ends. The CDR3 runs 15 amino acids, cysteine and phenylalanine included. Of the read, only the CDR3 DNA is kept; its 45 bases are in frame from base 1. Library generation was performed with RT-PCR. The sequencer was an Illumina HiSeq 2500. TCRdb itself trimmed the public reads at Q25 with fastp, ran MiXCR and retained productive beta chains. Entries are consolidated by CDR3 protein sequence, retaining the most common genes and DNA. Recorded for this sample are about 300,000 distinct CDR3 sequences; 20% to 25% of them occurred a single time. The ten largest clones take up 10% of the sample. About this clonotype itself: Its antigen is still unknown. Per-base quality was not reported, and no clone a single base away is much larger than it.

Recombination joined TRBV12-3 or TRBV12-4 with TRBJ1-1, with no D gene named confidently. Sequenced material: PBMCs from blood, taken less than 22 months after vaccination. This clonotype was sampled from a man in his fifties or sixties who received an inactivated influenza vaccine. Donor details come from another sample of the same person, matched by shared clones. The DNA sequence is TGTGCCAGCAGTTTTACAGCCCCTGGGGACACTGAAGCTTTCTTT. Its amino acids are CASSFTAPGDTEAFF.